This TCR beta chain originates from a study of cytomegalovirus exposure and HLA in healthy donors. Study at large: Roughly 179 million T cells yielded roughly 120 million unique TCR beta sequences, as an earlier analysis found. Ancestry clustering placed 81% of 350 to 500 genotyped donors in the Caucasian-associated cluster. Regarding the study as a whole: The authors reported that TCR beta sequences could predict HLA-A and HLA-B alleles. These predictions were accurate for most subjects in the first cohort. A later analysis reported that several of the most significant clusters appeared to be linked to common viral pathogens, among them Epstein-Barr virus.

This clone was recorded only once. Antigen unknown. It was with 60 Vbeta and 13 Jbeta primers that the PCR ran. TCRdb's copy holds only in-frame clones and misses some; the assay was immunoSEQ multiplex PCR. This table has fewer than 150,000 clones, more than 75% appearing once. V was trimmed by 0 bases and J by 7 bases, leaving 13 bases between them. The CDR3 contains 15 residues. Per the germline V gene, CDR1 is SGDLS and CDR2 is YYNGEE. The source is a male donor in good health and CMV-seronegative. Sequenced input: PBMCs. The genes are TRBV9 and TRBJ2-2; D is unclear. CDR3 sequence: CASSVGVRGSGELFF. The CDR3, as DNA: TGTGCCAGCAGCGTAGGGGTCAGAGGAAGCGGGGAGCTGTTTTTT.